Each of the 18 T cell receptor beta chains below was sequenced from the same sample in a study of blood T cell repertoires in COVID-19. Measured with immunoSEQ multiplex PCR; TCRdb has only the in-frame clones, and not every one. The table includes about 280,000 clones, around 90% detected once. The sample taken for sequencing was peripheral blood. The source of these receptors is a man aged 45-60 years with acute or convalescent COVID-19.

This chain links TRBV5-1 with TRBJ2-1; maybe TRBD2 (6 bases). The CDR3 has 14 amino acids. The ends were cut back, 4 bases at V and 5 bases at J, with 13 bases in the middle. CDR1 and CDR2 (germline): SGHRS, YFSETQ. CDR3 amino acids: CASSAGRTNNEQFF. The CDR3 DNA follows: TGCGCCAGCAGCGCGGGACGGACCAACAATGAGCAGTTCTTC. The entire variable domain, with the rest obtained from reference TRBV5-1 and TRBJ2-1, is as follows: KAGVTQTPRYLIKTRGQQVTLSCSPISGHRSVSWYQQTPGQGLQFLFEYFSETQRNKGNFPGRFSGRQFSNSRSEMNVSTLELGDSALYLCASSAGRTNNEQFFGPGTRLTVL.

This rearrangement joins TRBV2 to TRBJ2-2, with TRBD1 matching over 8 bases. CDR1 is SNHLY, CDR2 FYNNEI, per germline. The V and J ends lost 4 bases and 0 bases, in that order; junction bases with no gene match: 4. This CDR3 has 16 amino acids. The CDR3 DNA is TGTGCCAGCAGTGCTGGCAGGGGGCCGAACACCGGGGAGCTGTTTTTT. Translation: CASSAGRGPNTGELFF. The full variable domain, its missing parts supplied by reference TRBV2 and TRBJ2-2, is EPEVTQTPSHQVTQMGQEVILRCVPISNHLYFYWYRQILGQKVEFLVSFYNNEISEKSEIFDDQFSVERPDGSNFTLKIRSTKLEDSAMYFCASSAGRGPNTGELFFGEGSRLTVL.

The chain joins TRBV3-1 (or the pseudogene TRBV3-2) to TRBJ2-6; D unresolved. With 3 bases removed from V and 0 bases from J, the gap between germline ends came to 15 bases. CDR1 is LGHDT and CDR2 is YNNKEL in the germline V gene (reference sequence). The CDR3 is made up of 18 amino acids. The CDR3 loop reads CASSHYEKLLSGANVLTF. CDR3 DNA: TGTGCCAGCAGCCACTACGAGAAACTGCTCTCTGGGGCCAACGTCCTGACTTTC.

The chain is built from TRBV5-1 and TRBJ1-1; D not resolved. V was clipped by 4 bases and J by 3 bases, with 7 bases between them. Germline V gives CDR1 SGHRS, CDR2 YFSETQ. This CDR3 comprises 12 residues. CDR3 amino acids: CASSPEDTEAFF. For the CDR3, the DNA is TGCGCCAGCAGCCCGGAGGACACTGAAGCTTTCTTT. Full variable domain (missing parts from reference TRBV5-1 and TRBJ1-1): KAGVTQTPRYLIKTRGQQVTLSCSPISGHRSVSWYQQTPGQGLQFLFEYFSETQRNKGNFPGRFSGRQFSNSRSEMNVSTLELGDSALYLCASSPEDTEAFFGQGTRLTVV.

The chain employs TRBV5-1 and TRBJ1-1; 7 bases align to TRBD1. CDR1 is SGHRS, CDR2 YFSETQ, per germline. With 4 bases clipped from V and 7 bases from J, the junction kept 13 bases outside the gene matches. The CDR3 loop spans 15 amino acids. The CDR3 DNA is TGCGCCAGCAGCGCCTTCACTTCGGGACAGCTTGAAGCTTTCTTT. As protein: CASSAFTSGQLEAFF.

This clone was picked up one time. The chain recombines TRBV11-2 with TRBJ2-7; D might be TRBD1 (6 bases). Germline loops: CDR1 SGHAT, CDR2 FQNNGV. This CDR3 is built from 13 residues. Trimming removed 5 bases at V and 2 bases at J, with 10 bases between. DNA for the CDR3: TGTGCCAGCAGCCTTCGGACAGCCTACGAGCAGTACTTC. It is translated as CASSLRTAYEQYF. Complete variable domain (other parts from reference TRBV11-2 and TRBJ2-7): EAGVAQSPRYKIIEKRQSVAFWCNPISGHATLYWYQQILGQGPKLLIQFQNNGVVDDSQLPKDRFSAERLKGVDSTLKIQPAKLEDSAVYLCASSLRTAYEQYFGPGTRLTVT.

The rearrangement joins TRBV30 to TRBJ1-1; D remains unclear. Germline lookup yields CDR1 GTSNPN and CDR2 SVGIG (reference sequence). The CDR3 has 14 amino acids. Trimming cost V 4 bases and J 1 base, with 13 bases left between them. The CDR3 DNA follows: TGTGCCTGGACATGGGTAGGAGGGAACACTGAAGCTTTCTTT. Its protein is CAWTWVGGNTEAFF.

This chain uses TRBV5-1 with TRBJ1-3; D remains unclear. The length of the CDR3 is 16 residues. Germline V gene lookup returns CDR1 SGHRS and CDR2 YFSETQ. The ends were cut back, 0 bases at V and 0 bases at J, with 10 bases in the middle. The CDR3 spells CASSLDSYFSGNTIYF. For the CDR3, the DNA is TGCGCCAGCAGCTTGGACAGCTACTTCTCTGGAAACACCATATATTTT.

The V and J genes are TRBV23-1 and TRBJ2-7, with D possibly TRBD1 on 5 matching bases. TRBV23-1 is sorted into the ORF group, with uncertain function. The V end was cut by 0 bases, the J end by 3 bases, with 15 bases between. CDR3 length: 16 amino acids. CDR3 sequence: CASSQSGRGRGYEQYF. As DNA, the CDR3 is TGCGCCAGCAGTCAATCGGGGCGCGGTAGGGGCTACGAGCAGTACTTC.

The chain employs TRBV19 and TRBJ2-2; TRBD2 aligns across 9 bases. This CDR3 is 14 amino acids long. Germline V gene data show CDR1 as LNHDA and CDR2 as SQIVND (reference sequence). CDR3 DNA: TGTGCTACGCCTACCCAGCGGGGGGCGGGGGAGCTGTTTTTT. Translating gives CATPTQRGAGELFF. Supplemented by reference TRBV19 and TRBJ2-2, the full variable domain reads DGGITQSPKYLFRKEGQNVTLSCEQNLNHDAMYWYRQDPGQGLRLIYYSQIVNDFQKGDIAEGYSVSREKKESFPLTVTSAQKNPTAFYLCATPTQRGAGELFFGEGSRLTVL.

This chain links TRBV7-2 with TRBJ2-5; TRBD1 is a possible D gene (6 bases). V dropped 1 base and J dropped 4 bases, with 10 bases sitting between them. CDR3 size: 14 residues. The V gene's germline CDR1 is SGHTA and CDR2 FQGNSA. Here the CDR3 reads CASSLVTGRETQYF. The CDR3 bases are TGTGCCAGCAGCTTAGTTACAGGGCGAGAGACCCAGTACTTC.

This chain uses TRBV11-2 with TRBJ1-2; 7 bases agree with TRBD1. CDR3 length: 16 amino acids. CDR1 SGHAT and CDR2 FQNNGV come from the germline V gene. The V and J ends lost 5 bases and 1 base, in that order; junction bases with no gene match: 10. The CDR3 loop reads CASSPPGTDVNYGYTF. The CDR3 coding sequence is TGTGCCAGCAGCCCCCCCGGGACAGATGTTAACTATGGCTACACCTTC.

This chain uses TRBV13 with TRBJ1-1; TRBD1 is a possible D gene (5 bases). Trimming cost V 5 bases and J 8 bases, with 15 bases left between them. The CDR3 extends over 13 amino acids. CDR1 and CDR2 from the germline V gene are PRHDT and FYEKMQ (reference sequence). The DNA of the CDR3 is TGTGCCAGCAGCCAAATCCGACAGTCAGAAGCTTTCTTT. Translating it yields CASSQIRQSEAFF.

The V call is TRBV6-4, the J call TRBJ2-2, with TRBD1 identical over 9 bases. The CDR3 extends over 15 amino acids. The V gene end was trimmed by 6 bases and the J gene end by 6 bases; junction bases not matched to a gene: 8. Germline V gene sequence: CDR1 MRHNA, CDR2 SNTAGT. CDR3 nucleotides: TGTGCCAGCAGACCCGGGACAGGGCTGTCCGGGGAGCTGTTTTTT. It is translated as CASRPGTGLSGELFF.

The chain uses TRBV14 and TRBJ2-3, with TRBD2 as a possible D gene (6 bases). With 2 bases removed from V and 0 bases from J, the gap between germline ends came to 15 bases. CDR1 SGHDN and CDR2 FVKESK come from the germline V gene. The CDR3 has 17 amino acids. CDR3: CASSQTRTGTSTDTQYF. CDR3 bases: TGTGCCAGCAGCCAAACCCGGACTGGGACTAGCACAGATACGCAGTATTTT.

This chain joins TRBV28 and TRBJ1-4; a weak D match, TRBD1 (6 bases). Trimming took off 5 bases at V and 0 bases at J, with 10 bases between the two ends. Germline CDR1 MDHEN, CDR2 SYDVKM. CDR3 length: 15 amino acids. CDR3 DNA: TGTGCCAGCAGTGCCCGGACAGCAACTAATGAAAAACTGTTTTTT. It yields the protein CASSARTATNEKLFF. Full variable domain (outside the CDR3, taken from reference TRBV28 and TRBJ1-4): DVKVTQSSRYLVKRTGEKVFLECVQDMDHENMFWYRQDPGLGLRLIYFSYDVKMKEKGDIPEGYSVSREKKERFSLILESASTNQTSMYLCASSARTATNEKLFFGSGTQLSVL.

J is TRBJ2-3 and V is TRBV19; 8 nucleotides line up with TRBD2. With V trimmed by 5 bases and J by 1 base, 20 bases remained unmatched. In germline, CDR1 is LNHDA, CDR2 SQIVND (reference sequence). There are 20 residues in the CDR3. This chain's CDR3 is CASSREARSGRGVRTDTQYF. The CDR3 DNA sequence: TGTGCCAGTAGTCGTGAGGCCCGTTCTGGGCGGGGGGTTCGCACAGATACGCAGTATTTT.

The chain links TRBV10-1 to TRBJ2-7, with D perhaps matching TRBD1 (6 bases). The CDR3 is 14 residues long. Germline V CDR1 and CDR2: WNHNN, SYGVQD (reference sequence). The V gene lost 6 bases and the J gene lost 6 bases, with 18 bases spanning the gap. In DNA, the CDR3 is TGCGCCAGCAGCCCCACAGGGATGACTCGCGAGCAGTACTTC. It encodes CASSPTGMTREQYF.